This is a list of T cell receptor beta chains from one sample in a study of identical twins. TCRdb fed the 5' RACE reads into MiXCR, producing one record per CDR3 protein. The profile shows about 890,000 distinct CDR3 sequences, more than 9% of them singletons. Separately, the same data were catalogued under a study of yellow fever vaccine responses in identical twins.

Sequences were obtained from PBMCs. The receptors here all came from a woman younger than 35 in good health. Both conserved end residues are part of each CDR3.

TRBV11-1,TRBJ2-1,CASSLAFDKLTEQFF
TRBV7-9,TRBJ1-1,CASSVTKDSWVDTEAFF
TRBV18,TRBJ2-1,CASSPPGQPNEQFF
TRBV15,TRBJ2-2,CATKGGPLAGELFF
TRBV10-3,TRBJ2-1,CAIRGTSGSDYNEQFF
TRBV12-3/TRBV12-4,TRBJ1-1,CASSLVAVRGVDTEAFF
TRBV3-1,TRBJ1-2,CASGSGYGYTF
TRBV15,TRBJ2-5,CATSRDLSGLRETQYF
TRBV24-1,TRBJ2-1,CATSDTSKVSSNPSEQFF
TRBV24-1,TRBJ2-5,CATSDPSGGWQAETQYF
TRBV6-1,TRBJ1-6,CASGITFSGGNSPLHF
TRBV12-3/TRBV12-4,TRBJ1-5,CASSLDSNNQPQHF
TRBV29-1,TRBJ2-1,CSVDGGHKNEQFF
TRBV7-8,TRBJ1-2,CASSLAVPTGDRQGYGYTF